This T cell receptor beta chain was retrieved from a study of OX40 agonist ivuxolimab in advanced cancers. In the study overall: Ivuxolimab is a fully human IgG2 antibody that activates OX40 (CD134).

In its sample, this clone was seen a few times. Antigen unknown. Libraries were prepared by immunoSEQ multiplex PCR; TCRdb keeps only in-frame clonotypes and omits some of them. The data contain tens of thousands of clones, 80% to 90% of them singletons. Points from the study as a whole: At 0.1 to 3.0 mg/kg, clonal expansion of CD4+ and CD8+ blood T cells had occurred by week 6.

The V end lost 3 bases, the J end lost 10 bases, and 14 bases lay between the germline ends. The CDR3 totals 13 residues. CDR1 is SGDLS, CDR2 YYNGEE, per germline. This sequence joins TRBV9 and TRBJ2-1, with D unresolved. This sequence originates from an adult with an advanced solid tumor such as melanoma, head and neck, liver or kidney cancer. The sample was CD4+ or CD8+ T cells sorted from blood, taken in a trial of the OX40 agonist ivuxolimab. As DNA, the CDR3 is TGTGCCAGCAGCGCCCTCACAAGTGGCGAGCAGTTCTTC. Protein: CASSALTSGEQFF. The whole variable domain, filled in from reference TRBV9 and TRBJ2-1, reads DSGVTQTPKHLITATGQRVTLRCSPRSGDLSVYWYQQSLDQGLQFLIQYYNGEERAKGNILERFSAQQFPDLHSELNLSSLELGDSALYFCASSALTSGEQFFGPGTRLTVL.